This TCR beta chain was recovered during a study of lymphopenia after photon versus proton radiotherapy. Study results and caveats: A bigger post-nadir fall in TCR diversity correlated inversely with survival time in deceased patients. Proton therapy kept repertoires fairly stable, unlike photons, which gained effector/memory cells.

There are 13 residues in the CDR3. V was pared by 3 bases and J by 3 bases, with 9 bases between. Germline lookup yields CDR1 MNHNS and CDR2 SASEGT. Generated by immunoSEQ multiplex PCR, the TCRdb table keeps only in-frame clones and is missing some. The data show tens of thousands of clones, roughly 84% seen once. As concerns this clone: Its antigen is as yet unknown.

This TCR was sampled from a man aged 55 to 70 with pancreatic cancer. The sequencing here drew on peripheral blood, taken from a patient treated with proton-based radiotherapy. The chain joins TRBV6-1 to TRBJ2-7; D not resolved. The CDR3 DNA follows: TGTGCCAGCAGTGATGTAACGGGCTACGAGCAGTACTTC. The encoded protein is CASSDVTGYEQYF.